The entry below gives a single TCR beta chain sequence along with its context. Under the authors' procedure: Estimation of nucleated cell counts relied on the amplification of reference gene primers. Only in-frame clones appear in the TCRdb table, and some are missing; sequencing was by immunoSEQ multiplex PCR. V and J calls and clone size are given by that table; D and trimming were obtained from the DNA. The sample carries about 260,000 clones, 84% recorded once. The V gene lost 3 bases and the J gene lost 0 bases, with 5 bases spanning the gap. CDR3 length: 13 amino acids. The V gene's germline CDR1 is SEHNR and CDR2 FQNEAQ (reference sequence). This sample is part of a study of blood T cell repertoires in COVID-19. As for the study in general: Material from acute and convalescent COVID-19 was sourced from the United States, Italy and Spain. T cells, B-cell-depleted T cells, or PBMCs provided the cDNA or gDNA that served as material.

The sample comprised peripheral blood. The chain uses TRBV7-9 and TRBJ1-1, with no clear D. The sequence derives from a man aged 60 to 69 with acute or convalescent COVID-19. CDR3 nucleotide sequence: TGTGCCAGCAGCTTCCATCTGAACACTGAAGCTTTCTTT. Amino acids: CASSFHLNTEAFF.